Reported below is one TCR beta chain. Its specificity is unknown. Assays captured about 10^5 TCR templates per sample. This table comes from immunoSEQ multiplex PCR, and its TCRdb copy is limited to in-frame clones, with some not included. The sample gives 90,000 to 120,000 clones, roughly 94% of which show up once; around 0.7% is in the top ten. J gave up 2 bases and V 2 bases, and 9 bases lay outside the gene matches. Germline CDR1 and CDR2: MNHEY and SVGAGI. The CDR3 is 16 amino acids. This specimen comes from a study of siplizumab effects on memory and regulatory T cells. Study-level findings and limits: Alloreactive sequences whose origin lay in unstimulated CD4+ memory cells were significantly reduced by siplizumab. It was not possible to assign a naive or memory phenotype to roughly 80-96% of proliferating CD4+ or CD8+ clones. Greater diversity than memory cells seemed evident in naive T cells, which also appeared to be major alloresponse contributors.

The chain joins TRBV6-5 to TRBJ2-7; 7 nucleotides align to TRBD1. This clonotype was obtained from a human donor in good health. The sample comprised Tregs sorted from blood. CDR3 in DNA: TGTGCCAGCAGTTACCGGCGCGCCGGGACAGCCTACGAGCAGTACTTC. Residues: CASSYRRAGTAYEQYF.